This record concerns one TCR beta chain sequence. Authors' processing steps: The authors estimated nucleated cell counts from reference gene primer amplification. The repertoire was sequenced with immunoSEQ multiplex PCR; TCRdb's copy has only in-frame clones and lacks some. That table supplies the V and J calls and clone size; D and trimming were determined from the DNA. The data contain 410,000 or so clones, around nine tenths of them seen just once; the ten biggest clones take up roughly 1.6%. V lost 2 bases, J lost 2 bases, and 13 bases stayed unmatched. Germline-derived CDR1 and CDR2 are SGHTA and FQGTGA. The CDR3 contains 19 residues. The data were obtained in a study of blood T cell repertoires in COVID-19. Study information: The cDNA or gDNA used as material had been derived from T cells, B-cell-depleted T cells, or PBMCs.

The Seattle patients, enrolled during active infection, were followed longitudinally. The sample was peripheral blood. The clonotype was recovered from a woman in her thirties or forties with COVID-19, enrolled during active disease. The rearrangement links TRBV7-3 to TRBJ1-2, with 11 bases aligning to TRBD1. The CDR3 DNA follows: TGTGCCAGCAGCTTATATCCCCCCGGGACAGGGGGTGAAAACTATGGCTACACCTTC. The encoded protein is CASSLYPPGTGGENYGYTF.